What follows describes a single T cell receptor (beta chain). Its antigen remains unidentified. This sample was taken from a study of cytomegalovirus exposure and HLA in healthy donors. Study overall: Counted in an early data release were roughly 87 million unique TCRs from HLA-typed donors. Of about 400 genotyped donors, 65% to 85% clustered with self-reported Caucasian donors.

The PCR contained 60 Vbeta and 13 Jbeta primers. Produced via immunoSEQ multiplex PCR; TCRdb's table is partial and in-frame only. The profile shows around 99,000 clones, roughly 82% of them singletons. Overall study results and limits: Accurate prediction of most subjects' HLA-A and HLA-B alleles from TCR beta sequences was reported. Rare TCR sequences dominated, though some public TCRs recurred in many donors.

This TCR derives from a man younger than 45 in good health and CMV-seropositive. Material for sequencing was PBMCs.

The CDR3 bases are TGTGCCAGCAGTGATTCGGGCTATGGCTACACCTTC. Protein product: CASSDSGYGYTF. The chain couples TRBV2 to TRBJ1-2; no clear D. This CDR3 is 12 amino acids long. V shed 3 bases and J shed 4 bases, with 6 bases lying between them. Per the germline V gene, CDR1 is SNHLY and CDR2 is FYNNEI. Filled out from reference TRBV2 and TRBJ1-2, the complete variable domain reads EPEVTQTPSHQVTQMGQEVILRCVPISNHLYFYWYRQILGQKVEFLVSFYNNEISEKSEIFDDQFSVERPDGSNFTLKIRSTKLEDSAMYFCASSDSGYGYTFGSGTRLTVV.